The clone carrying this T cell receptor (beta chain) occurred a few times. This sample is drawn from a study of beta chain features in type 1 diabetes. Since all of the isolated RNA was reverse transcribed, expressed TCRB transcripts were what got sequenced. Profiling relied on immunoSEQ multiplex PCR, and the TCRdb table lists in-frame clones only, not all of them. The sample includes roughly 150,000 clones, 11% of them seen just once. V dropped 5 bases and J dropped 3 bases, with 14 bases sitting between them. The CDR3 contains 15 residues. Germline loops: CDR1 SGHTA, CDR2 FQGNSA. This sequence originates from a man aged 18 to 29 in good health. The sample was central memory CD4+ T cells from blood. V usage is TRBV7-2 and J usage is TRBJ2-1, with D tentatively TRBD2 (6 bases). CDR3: CASSVTSFHYNEQFF. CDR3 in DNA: TGTGCCAGCAGCGTTACTAGCTTCCACTACAATGAGCAGTTCTTC. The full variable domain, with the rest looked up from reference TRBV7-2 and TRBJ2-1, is GAGVSQSPSNKVTEKGKDVELRCDPISGHTALYWYRQSLGQGLEFLIYFQGNSAPDKSGLPSDRFSAERTGGSVSTLTIQRTQQEDSAVYLCASSVTSFHYNEQFFGPGTRLTVL.